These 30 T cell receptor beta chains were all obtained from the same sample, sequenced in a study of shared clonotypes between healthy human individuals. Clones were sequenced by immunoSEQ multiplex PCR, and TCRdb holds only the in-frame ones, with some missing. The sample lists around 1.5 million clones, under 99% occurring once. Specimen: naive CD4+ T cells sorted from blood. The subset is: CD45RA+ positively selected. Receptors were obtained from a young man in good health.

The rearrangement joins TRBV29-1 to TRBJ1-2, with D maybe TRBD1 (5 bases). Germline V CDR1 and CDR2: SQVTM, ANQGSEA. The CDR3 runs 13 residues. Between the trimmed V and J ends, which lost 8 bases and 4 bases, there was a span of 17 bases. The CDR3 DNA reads TGCAGCACGGGGGAGGACACCTTCTATGGCTACACCTTC. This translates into CSTGEDTFYGYTF.

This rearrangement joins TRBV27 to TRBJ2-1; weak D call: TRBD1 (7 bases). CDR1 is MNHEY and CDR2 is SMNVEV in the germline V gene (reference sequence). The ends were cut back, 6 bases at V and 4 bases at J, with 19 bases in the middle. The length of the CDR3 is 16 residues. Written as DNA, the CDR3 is TGTGCCAGCAGCCCAGGGGGGTCAGGACTTTACAATGAGCAGTTCTTC. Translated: CASSPGGSGLYNEQFF.

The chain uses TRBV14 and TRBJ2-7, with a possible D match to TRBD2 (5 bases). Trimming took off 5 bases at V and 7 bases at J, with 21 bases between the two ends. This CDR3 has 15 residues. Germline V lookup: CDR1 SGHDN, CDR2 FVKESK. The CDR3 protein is CASSFDSSERREQYF. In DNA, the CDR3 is TGTGCCAGCAGCTTCGATTCCTCAGAACGGAGGGAGCAGTACTTC.

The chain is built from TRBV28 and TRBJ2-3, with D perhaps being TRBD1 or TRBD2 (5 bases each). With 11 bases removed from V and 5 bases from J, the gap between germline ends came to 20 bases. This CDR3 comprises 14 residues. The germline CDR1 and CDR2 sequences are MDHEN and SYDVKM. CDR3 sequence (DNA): TGTGCCTCCACGGGGACCGTTAAGGGAGATACGCAGTATTTT. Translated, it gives CASTGTVKGDTQYF.

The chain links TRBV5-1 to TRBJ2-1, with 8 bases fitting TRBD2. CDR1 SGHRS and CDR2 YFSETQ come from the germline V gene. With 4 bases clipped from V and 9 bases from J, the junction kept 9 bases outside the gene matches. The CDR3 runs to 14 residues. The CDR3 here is CASSPASGSVEQFF. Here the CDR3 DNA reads TGCGCCAGCAGCCCGGCTAGCGGGTCGGTTGAGCAGTTCTTC.

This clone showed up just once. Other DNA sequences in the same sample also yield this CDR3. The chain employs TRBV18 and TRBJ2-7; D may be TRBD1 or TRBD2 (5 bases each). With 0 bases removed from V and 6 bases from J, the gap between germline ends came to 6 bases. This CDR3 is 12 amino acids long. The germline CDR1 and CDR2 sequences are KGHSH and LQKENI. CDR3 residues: CASSPPGGEQYF. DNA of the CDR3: TGTGCCAGCTCACCACCTGGGGGCGAGCAGTACTTC.

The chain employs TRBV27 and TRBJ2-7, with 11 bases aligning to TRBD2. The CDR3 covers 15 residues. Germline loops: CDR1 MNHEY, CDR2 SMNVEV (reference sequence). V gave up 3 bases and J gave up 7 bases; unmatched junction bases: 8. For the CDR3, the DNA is TGTGCCAGCAGTTTCTTACTAGCGGGAGTTGGAGAGCAGTACTTC. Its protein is CASSFLLAGVGEQYF.

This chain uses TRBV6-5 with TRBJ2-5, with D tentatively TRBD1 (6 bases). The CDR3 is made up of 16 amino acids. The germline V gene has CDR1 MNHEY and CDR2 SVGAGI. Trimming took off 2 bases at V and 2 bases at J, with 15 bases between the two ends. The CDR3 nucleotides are TGTGCCAGCAGTTACCCTCCAGGGGTAGGTCAAGAGACCCAGTACTTC. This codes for CASSYPPGVGQETQYF.

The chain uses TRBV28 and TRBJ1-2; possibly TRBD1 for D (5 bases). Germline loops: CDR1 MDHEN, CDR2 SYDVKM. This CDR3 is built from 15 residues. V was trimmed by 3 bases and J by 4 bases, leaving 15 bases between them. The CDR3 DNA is TGTGCCAGCAGTTTTGGGAAGGACGACAGCTATGGCTACACCTTC. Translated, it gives CASSFGKDDSYGYTF.

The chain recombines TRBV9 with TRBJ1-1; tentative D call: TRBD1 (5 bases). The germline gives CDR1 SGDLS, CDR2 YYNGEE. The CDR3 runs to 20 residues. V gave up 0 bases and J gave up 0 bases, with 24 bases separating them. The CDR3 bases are TGTGCCAGCAGCGTAGTTCCAGGGTCGATAGTAGGGAGGGTGAACACTGAAGCTTTCTTT. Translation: CASSVVPGSIVGRVNTEAFF.

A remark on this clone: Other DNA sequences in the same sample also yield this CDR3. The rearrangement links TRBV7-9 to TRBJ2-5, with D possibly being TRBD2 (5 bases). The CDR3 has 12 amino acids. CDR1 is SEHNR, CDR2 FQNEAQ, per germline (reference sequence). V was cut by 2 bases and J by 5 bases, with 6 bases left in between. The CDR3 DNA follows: TGTGCCAGCAGCTTAAGAGGGGAGACCCAGTACTTC. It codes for CASSLRGETQYF.

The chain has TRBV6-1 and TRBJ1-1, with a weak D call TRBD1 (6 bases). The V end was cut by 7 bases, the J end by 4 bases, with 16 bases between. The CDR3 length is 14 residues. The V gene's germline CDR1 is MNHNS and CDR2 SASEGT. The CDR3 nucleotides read TGTGCCAGCACCGAAGGGACATGGGGCACTGAAGCTTTCTTT. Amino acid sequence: CASTEGTWGTEAFF.

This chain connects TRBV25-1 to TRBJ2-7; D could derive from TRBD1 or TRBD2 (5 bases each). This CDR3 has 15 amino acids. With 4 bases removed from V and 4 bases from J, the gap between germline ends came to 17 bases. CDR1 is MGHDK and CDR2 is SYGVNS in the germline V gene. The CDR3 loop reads CASSGSAADSYEQYF. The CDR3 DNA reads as TGTGCCAGCAGTGGATCAGCGGCAGACAGTTACGAGCAGTACTTC.

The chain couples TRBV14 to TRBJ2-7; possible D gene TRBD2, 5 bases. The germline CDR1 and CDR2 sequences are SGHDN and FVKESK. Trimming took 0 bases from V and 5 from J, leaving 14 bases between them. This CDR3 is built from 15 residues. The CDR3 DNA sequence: TGTGCCAGCAGCCAAGATAGAGGGAGATCCCACGAGCAGTACTTC. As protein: CASSQDRGRSHEQYF.

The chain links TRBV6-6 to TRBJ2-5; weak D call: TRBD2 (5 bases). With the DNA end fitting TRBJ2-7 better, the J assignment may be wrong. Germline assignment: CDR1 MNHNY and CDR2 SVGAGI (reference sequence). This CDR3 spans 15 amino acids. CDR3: CASSYGGSETYEQYF. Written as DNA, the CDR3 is TGTGCCAGCAGTTACGGAGGATCTGAGACCTACGAGCAGTACTTC.

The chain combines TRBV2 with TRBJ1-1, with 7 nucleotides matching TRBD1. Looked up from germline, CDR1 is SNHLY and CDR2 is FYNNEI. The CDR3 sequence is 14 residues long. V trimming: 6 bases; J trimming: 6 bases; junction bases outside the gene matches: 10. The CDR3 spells CASRAETGNPEAFF. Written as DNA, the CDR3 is TGTGCCAGCAGAGCCGAGACAGGGAATCCTGAAGCTTTCTTT.

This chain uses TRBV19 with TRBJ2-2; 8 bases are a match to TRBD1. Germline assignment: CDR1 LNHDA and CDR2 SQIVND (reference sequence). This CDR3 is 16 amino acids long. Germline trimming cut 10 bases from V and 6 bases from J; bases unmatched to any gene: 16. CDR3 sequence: CATNNGGQDDAGELFF. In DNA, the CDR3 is TGTGCCACTAATAATGGGGGACAGGACGACGCCGGGGAGCTGTTTTTT.

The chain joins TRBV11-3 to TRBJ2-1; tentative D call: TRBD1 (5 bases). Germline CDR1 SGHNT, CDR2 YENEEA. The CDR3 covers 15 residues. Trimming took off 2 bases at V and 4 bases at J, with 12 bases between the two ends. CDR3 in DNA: TGTGCCAGCAGCTTAATGTCAGGGAAGTACAATGAGCAGTTCTTC. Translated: CASSLMSGKYNEQFF.

CDR3 in amino acids: CASSRWGGSGSYEQYF. The CDR3 DNA reads as TGTGCCAGCAGCCGTTGGGGCGGGTCGGGCTCCTACGAGCAGTACTTC. This sequence joins TRBV7-9 and TRBJ2-7; D might be TRBD1 or TRBD2, each matching 5 bases. Trimming took off 5 bases at V and 0 bases at J, with 17 bases between the two ends. CDR1 is SEHNR, CDR2 FQNEAQ, per germline (reference sequence). The CDR3 has 16 amino acids.

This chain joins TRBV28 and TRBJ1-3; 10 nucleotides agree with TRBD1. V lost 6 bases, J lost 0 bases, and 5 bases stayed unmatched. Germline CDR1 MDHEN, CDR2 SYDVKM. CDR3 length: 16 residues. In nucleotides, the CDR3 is TGTGCCAGCAGCGATGGACAGGGGGACTCTGGAAACACCATATATTTT. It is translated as CASSDGQGDSGNTIYF.

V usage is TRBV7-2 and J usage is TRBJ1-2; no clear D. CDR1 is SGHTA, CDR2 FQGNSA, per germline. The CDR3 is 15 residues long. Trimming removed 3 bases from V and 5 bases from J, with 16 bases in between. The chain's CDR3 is CASSFAVAQAYGYTF. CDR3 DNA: TGTGCCAGCAGCTTCGCGGTGGCGCAAGCTTATGGCTACACCTTC.

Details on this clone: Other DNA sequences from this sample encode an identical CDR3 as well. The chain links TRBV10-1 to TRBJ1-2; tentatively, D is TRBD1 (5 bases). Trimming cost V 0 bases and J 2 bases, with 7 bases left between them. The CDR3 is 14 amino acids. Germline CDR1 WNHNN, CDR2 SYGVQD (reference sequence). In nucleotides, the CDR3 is TGCGCCAGCAGTGAGTCAGGGGTGAACTATGGCTACACCTTC. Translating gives CASSESGVNYGYTF.

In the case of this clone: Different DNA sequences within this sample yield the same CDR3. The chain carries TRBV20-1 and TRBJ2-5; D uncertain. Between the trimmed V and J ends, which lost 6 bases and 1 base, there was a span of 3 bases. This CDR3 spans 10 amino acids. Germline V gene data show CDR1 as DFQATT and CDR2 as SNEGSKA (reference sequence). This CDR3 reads CSAIQETQYF. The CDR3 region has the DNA TGCAGTGCGATCCAAGAGACCCAGTACTTC.

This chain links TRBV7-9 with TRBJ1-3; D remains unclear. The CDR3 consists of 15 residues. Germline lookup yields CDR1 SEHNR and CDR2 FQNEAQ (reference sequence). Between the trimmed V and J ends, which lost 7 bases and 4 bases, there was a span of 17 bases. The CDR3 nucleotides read TGTGCCAGCACCTCGGGGAGGGCGACAGGAAACACCATATATTTT. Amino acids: CASTSGRATGNTIYF. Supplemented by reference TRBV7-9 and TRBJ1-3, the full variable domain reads DTGVSQNPRHKITKRGQNVTFRCDPISEHNRLYWYRQTLGQGPEFLTYFQNEAQLEKSRLLSDRFSAERPKGSFSTLEIQRTEQGDSAMYLCASTSGRATGNTIYFGEGSWLTVV.

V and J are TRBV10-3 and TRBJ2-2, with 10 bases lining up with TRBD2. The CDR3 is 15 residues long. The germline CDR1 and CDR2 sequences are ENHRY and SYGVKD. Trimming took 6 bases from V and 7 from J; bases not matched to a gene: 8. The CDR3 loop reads CAISGSGRMGGELFF. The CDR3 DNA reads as TGTGCCATCAGCGGTAGCGGGAGGATGGGCGGGGAGCTGTTTTTT.

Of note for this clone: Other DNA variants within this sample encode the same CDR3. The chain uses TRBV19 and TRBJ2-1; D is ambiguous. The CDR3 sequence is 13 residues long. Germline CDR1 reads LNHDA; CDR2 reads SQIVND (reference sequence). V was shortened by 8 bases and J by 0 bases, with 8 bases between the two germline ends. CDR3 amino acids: CASQRDSYNEQFF. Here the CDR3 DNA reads TGTGCCAGTCAAAGAGACTCCTACAATGAGCAGTTCTTC.

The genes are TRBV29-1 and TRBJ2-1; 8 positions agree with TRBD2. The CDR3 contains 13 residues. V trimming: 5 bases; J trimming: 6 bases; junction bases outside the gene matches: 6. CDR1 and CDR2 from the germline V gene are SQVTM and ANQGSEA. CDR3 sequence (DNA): TGCAGCGTTTATCGGGAGGGCCTCAATGAGCAGTTCTTC. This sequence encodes CSVYREGLNEQFF.

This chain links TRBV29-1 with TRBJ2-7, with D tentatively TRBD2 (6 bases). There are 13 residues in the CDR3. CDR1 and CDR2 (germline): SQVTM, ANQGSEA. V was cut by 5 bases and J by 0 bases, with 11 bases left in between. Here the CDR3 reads CSVLTRGSYEQYF. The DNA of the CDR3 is TGCAGCGTTTTGACTAGGGGCTCCTACGAGCAGTACTTC.

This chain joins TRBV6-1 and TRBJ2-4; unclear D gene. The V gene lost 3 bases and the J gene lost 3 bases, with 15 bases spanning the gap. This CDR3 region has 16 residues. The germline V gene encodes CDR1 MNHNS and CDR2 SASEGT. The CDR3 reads CASSDPDMGFKNIQYF. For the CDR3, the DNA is TGTGCCAGCAGTGATCCGGATATGGGATTCAAAAACATTCAGTACTTC.

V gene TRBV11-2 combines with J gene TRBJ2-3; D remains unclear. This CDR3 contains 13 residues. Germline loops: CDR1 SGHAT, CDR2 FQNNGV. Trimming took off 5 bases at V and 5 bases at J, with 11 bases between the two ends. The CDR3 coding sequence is TGTGCCAGCAGCCTAAGGCAGCGAGATACGCAGTATTTT. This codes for CASSLRQRDTQYF.